Each of the 23 T cell receptor beta chains below was sequenced from the same sample in a study of brain T cells in children with intractable seizures. Generated by immunoSEQ multiplex PCR, the TCRdb table keeps only in-frame clones and is missing some. The data contain 110,000 or so clones, 94% of them singletons. The material was peripheral blood, obtained at surgery. The receptors were sampled from a boy in the first two years of life with hemimegalencephaly and intractable seizures.

The chain carries TRBV7-2 and TRBJ2-3; 8 nucleotides align to TRBD2. The ends lost 4 bases at V and 2 bases at J; junction bases unmatched: 8. From germline, CDR1 is SGHTA and CDR2 FQGNSA. The CDR3 length is 16 residues. CDR3 in DNA: TGTGCCAGCAGCTCCCGACTAGCGAGTTACACAGATACGCAGTATTTT. Its translation is CASSSRLASYTDTQYF.

The CDR3 sequence is CASTDAPSSYNEQFF. For the CDR3, the DNA is TGTGCCAGCACCGACGCCCCGAGCTCCTACAATGAGCAGTTCTTC. The genes are TRBV7-2 and TRBJ2-1, with unresolved D. There are 15 residues in the CDR3. V lost 7 bases and J 0 bases, leaving 13 bases between the germline ends. Germline V gene lookup returns CDR1 SGHTA and CDR2 FQGNSA.

The chain joins TRBV5-1 to TRBJ2-5; D gene unclear. Trimming took off 2 bases at V and 4 bases at J, with 12 bases between the two ends. The CDR3 extends over 14 amino acids. The germline CDR1 and CDR2 sequences are SGHRS and YFSETQ. As DNA, the CDR3 is TGCGCCAGCAGCTTAGGTCTAGTCCTAGAGACCCAGTACTTC. Translating gives CASSLGLVLETQYF.

The chain is built from TRBV10-3 and TRBJ1-2, with D perhaps matching TRBD1 (5 bases). In germline, CDR1 is ENHRY, CDR2 SYGVKD. This CDR3 spans 14 amino acids. V gave up 4 bases and J gave up 8 bases, with 17 bases separating them. The CDR3 is CAISGGLQVGGYTF. CDR3 sequence (DNA): TGTGCCATCAGTGGGGGCCTTCAGGTCGGCGGCTACACCTTC.

This chain joins TRBV5-1 and TRBJ2-7, with TRBD1 as a possible D gene (6 bases). V was cut by 4 bases and J by 1 base, with 15 bases left in between. This CDR3 spans 15 amino acids. Per germline, CDR1 SGHRS and CDR2 YFSETQ. The CDR3 nucleotides read TGCGCCAGCAGCCCCCGACAGGTGACTTCCTACGAGCAGTACTTC. Amino acids: CASSPRQVTSYEQYF.

This rearrangement joins TRBV27 to TRBJ2-7; either TRBD1 or TRBD2 may fit D (6 bases each). This CDR3 contains 15 residues. Trimming took off 2 bases at V and 3 bases at J, with 14 bases between the two ends. Per the germline V gene, CDR1 is MNHEY and CDR2 is SMNVEV (reference sequence). The CDR3, as DNA: TGTGCCAGCAGTTTAGCCGGGGGCAACGGCTACGAGCAGTACTTC. It codes for CASSLAGGNGYEQYF.

The chain links TRBV5-6 to TRBJ2-7; D call uncertain. Germline assignment: CDR1 SGHDT and CDR2 YYEEEE. The CDR3 is 11 residues long. Trimming pared 3 bases from V and 4 bases from J, leaving 5 bases between. Here the CDR3 reads CASSSLYEQYF. CDR3 bases: TGTGCCAGCAGCTCCCTTTACGAGCAGTACTTC.

CDR3 sequence: CASSPWTAPSVGAFF. Written as DNA, the CDR3 is TGTGCCAGCTCACCTTGGACAGCCCCAAGTGTGGGCGCTTTCTTT. This chain joins TRBV18 and TRBJ1-1; tentative D call: TRBD1 (6 bases). Per germline, CDR1 KGHSH and CDR2 LQKENI. Deletions cut 3 bases from V and 11 bases from J, with 22 bases between. The CDR3 is 15 residues long.

The chain joins TRBV27 to TRBJ1-5, with 7 bases identical to TRBD1. CDR1 and CDR2 from the germline V gene are MNHEY and SMNVEV (reference sequence). V trimming: 6 bases; J trimming: 1 base; junction bases outside the gene matches: 3. There are 14 residues in the CDR3. The CDR3 sequence: CASSPTGSNQPQHF. Written as DNA, the CDR3 is TGTGCCAGCAGCCCGACAGGGAGCAATCAGCCCCAGCATTTT.

Sample share makes this clone medium-sized (0.01 to 0.1%). The gene calls are TRBV5-6 and TRBJ2-7, with unresolved D. Germline lookup yields CDR1 SGHDT and CDR2 YYEEEE. V lost 2 bases, J lost 0 bases, and 24 bases lay in between. The CDR3 is 19 amino acids. The CDR3 DNA follows: TGTGCCAGCAGCTTAGGTTTACCGAATATAGGTCTGAGCTCCTACGAGCAGTACTTC. The encoded protein is CASSLGLPNIGLSSYEQYF.

Only a few counts were recorded for this clone. V and J are TRBV27 and TRBJ1-5; no firm D call. The CDR3 length is 13 residues. V was clipped by 5 bases and J by 5 bases, with 10 bases between them. Germline loops: CDR1 MNHEY, CDR2 SMNVEV (reference sequence). DNA of the CDR3: TGTGCCAGCAGTCCCTACGGGGATCAGCCCCAGCATTTT. This codes for CASSPYGDQPQHF.

The genes are TRBV7-6 and TRBJ2-6; TRBD2 matches at 9 bases. The germline V gene has CDR1 SGHVS and CDR2 FNYEAQ. V trimming: 1 base; J trimming: 4 bases; junction bases outside the gene matches: 2. CDR3 length equals 16 residues. The CDR3: CASSLVAGAGANVLTF. DNA of the CDR3: TGTGCCAGCAGCTTAGTAGCGGGAGCCGGGGCCAACGTCCTGACTTTC.

In this sample, this clone turned up once. The chain couples TRBV7-2 to TRBJ2-1, with no clear D. This CDR3 has 11 residues. CDR1 and CDR2 (germline): SGHTA, FQGNSA. V lost 5 bases, J lost 8 bases, and 7 bases lay in between. CDR3 DNA sequence: TGTGCCAGCAGCCCTTTGTATGAGCAGTTCTTC. It is translated as CASSPLYEQFF. Drawing the rest from reference TRBV7-2 and TRBJ2-1, the complete variable domain is GAGVSQSPSNKVTEKGKDVELRCDPISGHTALYWYRQSLGQGLEFLIYFQGNSAPDKSGLPSDRFSAERTGGSVSTLTIQRTQQEDSAVYLCASSPLYEQFFGPGTRLTVL.

V and J are TRBV19 and TRBJ2-1, with TRBD2 as a possible D gene (5 bases). The CDR3 has 16 residues. CDR1 LNHDA and CDR2 SQIVND come from the germline V gene (reference sequence). V lost 7 bases, J lost 5 bases, and 21 bases lay in between. This CDR3 reads CASTGVPPPYNNEQFF. Here the CDR3 DNA reads TGTGCCAGTACCGGGGTGCCCCCTCCTTACAACAATGAGCAGTTCTTC.

With regard to this clone: Other DNA sequences in the same sample also yield this CDR3. V and J are TRBV27 and TRBJ1-2; TRBD1 is a possible D gene (5 bases). Germline values: CDR1 MNHEY, CDR2 SMNVEV (reference sequence). Trimming cost V 3 bases and J 4 bases, with 9 bases left between them. CDR3 length: 13 residues. The CDR3 sequence: CASSFPGGYGYTF. In nucleotides, the CDR3 is TGTGCCAGCAGTTTTCCGGGGGGCTATGGCTACACCTTC.

The chain couples TRBV7-2 to TRBJ2-7; D is unclear. Germline CDR1 reads SGHTA; CDR2 reads FQGNSA. Trimming left V 3 bases short and J 0 bases short, with 12 bases between. The CDR3 spans 15 residues. CDR3 protein: CASSLQTLSSYEQYF. DNA for the CDR3: TGTGCCAGCAGCTTGCAGACACTGAGCTCCTACGAGCAGTACTTC.

The V call is TRBV5-4, the J call TRBJ1-6; D might be TRBD1 (5 bases). Looked up from germline, CDR1 is SGHNT and CDR2 is YYREEE (reference sequence). Trimming took 4 bases from V and 9 from J, leaving 14 bases between them. CDR3 size: 14 residues. The CDR3 loop is CASSDQGGASPLHF. In nucleotides, the CDR3 is TGTGCCAGCAGCGACCAAGGTGGGGCTTCACCCCTCCACTTT.

The J gene is TRBJ1-1, the V gene TRBV10-2, with D possibly being TRBD1 (5 bases). V was clipped by 8 bases and J by 0 bases, with 16 bases between them. Germline loops: CDR1 WSHSY, CDR2 SAAADI. This CDR3 has 15 amino acids. CDR3 nucleotide sequence: TGCGCCAGCCACCATCCCCCGGGGCTGAACACTGAAGCTTTCTTT. Translated, it gives CASHHPPGLNTEAFF.

This rearrangement joins TRBV12-3 or TRBV12-4 to TRBJ1-1; no clear D gene. The CDR3 spans 13 residues. V dropped 4 bases and J dropped 3 bases, with 9 bases sitting between them. The chain's CDR3 is CASSYLVDTEAFF. The CDR3 DNA follows: TGTGCCAGCAGTTACCTCGTCGACACTGAAGCTTTCTTT.

Comments on this clone: This could be a read error, since a much larger clone is one nucleotide away. This chain joins TRBV7-9 and TRBJ2-2; no definite D call. Germline V lookup: CDR1 SEHNR, CDR2 FQNEAQ (reference sequence). The length of the CDR3 is 13 residues. The V end lost 2 bases, the J end lost 2 bases, and 3 bases lay between the germline ends. CDR3 protein: CASSLLNTGELFF. As DNA, the CDR3 is TGTGCCAGCAGCTTATTAAACACCGGGGAGCTGTTTTTT.

V gene TRBV9 combines with J gene TRBJ2-1; TRBD2 aligns across 8 bases. V gave up 3 bases and J gave up 7 bases; unmatched junction bases: 6. The CDR3 sequence is 14 residues long. Germline V gene sequence: CDR1 SGDLS, CDR2 YYNGEE. The CDR3 nucleotides read TGTGCCAGCAGCGCTCCCCCGGGGGGGAATGAGCAGTTCTTC. It specifies CASSAPPGGNEQFF.

CDR3 nucleotide sequence: TGTGCCAGCAGCTTATTCAGGGCCACTGGGGAGCTGTTTTTT. It yields the protein CASSLFRATGELFF. This sequence joins TRBV11-2 and TRBJ2-2, with D perhaps TRBD1 (5 bases). V lost 2 bases and J lost 8, with 12 bases in between. Germline-derived CDR1 and CDR2 are SGHAT and FQNNGV. This CDR3 contains 14 residues. The full variable domain, its missing parts supplied by reference TRBV11-2 and TRBJ2-2, is EAGVAQSPRYKIIEKRQSVAFWCNPISGHATLYWYQQILGQGPKLLIQFQNNGVVDDSQLPKDRFSAERLKGVDSTLKIQPAKLEDSAVYLCASSLFRATGELFFGEGSRLTVL.

This sequence joins TRBV28 and TRBJ2-7, with TRBD1 matching 7 bases. The CDR3 covers 15 residues. From germline, CDR1 is MDHEN and CDR2 SYDVKM. J lost 0 bases, V lost 10 bases, and 12 bases had no gene match. CDR3 loop: CAIHPGQVSSYEQYF. The CDR3, as DNA: TGTGCCATCCACCCAGGACAGGTTAGCTCCTACGAGCAGTACTTC.